This T cell receptor (beta chain) is drawn from a study of CD8+ T cells in alopecia areata. cDNA reverse transcribed from extracted RNA served as the sequencing template. Here immunoSEQ multiplex PCR was the method, and the copy in TCRdb shows in-frame clones only, minus some. Among 150,000 to 200,000 clones listed, more than 55% were seen once. Treatment indicated: oral pan-JAK inhibitor, 5-10 mg twice daily. This clone has more than one count but fewer than ten. This TCR came from a human donor with alopecia areata. This material consisted of CD4+ T cells sorted from blood, taken around week 47, from a patient treated with tofacitinib.

CDR3 sequence: CASSFLQRGSNEQFF. The CDR3 DNA sequence: TGTGCCAGCAGCTTCCTACAGCGGGGGAGCAATGAGCAGTTCTTC. The genes are TRBV11-2 and TRBJ2-1, with 8 nucleotides matching TRBD2. Trimming removed 3 bases from V and 6 bases from J; junction bases left unmatched: 7. The CDR3 has 15 residues. Germline loops: CDR1 SGHAT, CDR2 FQNNGV.